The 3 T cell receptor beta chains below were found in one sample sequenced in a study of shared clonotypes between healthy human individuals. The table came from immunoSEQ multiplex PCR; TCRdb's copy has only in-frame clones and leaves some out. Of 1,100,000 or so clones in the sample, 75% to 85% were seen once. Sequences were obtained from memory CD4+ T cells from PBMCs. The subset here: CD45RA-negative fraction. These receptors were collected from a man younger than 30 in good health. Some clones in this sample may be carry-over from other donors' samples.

CDR3 DNA: TGTGCCAGTAGTCTCTTGGGGTCCTACAATGAGCAGTTCTTC. Translated: CASSLLGSYNEQFF. The rearrangement joins TRBV19 to TRBJ2-1; D is uncertain. The germline V gene has CDR1 LNHDA and CDR2 SQIVND (reference sequence). The CDR3 consists of 14 residues. Trimming cost V 5 bases and J 1 base, with 9 bases left between them.

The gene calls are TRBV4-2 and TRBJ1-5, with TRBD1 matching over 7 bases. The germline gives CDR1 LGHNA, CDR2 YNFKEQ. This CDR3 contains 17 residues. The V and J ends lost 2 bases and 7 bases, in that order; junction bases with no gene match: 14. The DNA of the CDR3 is TGTGCCAGCAGCCAAATTGTGCAGGGGGAGAAAGGGCAGCCCCAGCATTTT. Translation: CASSQIVQGEKGQPQHF.

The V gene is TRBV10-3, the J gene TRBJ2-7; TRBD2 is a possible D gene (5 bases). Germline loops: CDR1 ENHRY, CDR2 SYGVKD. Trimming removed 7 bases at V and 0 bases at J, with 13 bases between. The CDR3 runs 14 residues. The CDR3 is CAITPGMSSYEQYF. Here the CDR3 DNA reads TGTGCCATCACCCCGGGGATGAGCTCCTACGAGCAGTACTTC.